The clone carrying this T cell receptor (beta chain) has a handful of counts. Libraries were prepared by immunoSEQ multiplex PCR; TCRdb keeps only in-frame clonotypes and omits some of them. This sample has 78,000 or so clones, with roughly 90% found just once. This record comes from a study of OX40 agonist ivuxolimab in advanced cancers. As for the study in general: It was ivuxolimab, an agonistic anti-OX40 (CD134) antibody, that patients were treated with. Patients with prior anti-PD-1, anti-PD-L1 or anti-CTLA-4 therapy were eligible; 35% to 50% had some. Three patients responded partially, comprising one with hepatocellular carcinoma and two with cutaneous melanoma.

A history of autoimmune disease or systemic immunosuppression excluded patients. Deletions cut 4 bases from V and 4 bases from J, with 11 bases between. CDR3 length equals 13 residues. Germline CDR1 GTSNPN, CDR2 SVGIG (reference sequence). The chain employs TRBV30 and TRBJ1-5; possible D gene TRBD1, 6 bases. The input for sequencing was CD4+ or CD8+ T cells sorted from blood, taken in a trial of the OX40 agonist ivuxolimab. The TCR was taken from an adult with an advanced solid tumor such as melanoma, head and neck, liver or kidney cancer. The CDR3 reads CAWKGDGNQPQHF. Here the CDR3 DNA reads TGTGCCTGGAAGGGGGACGGTAATCAGCCCCAGCATTTT.